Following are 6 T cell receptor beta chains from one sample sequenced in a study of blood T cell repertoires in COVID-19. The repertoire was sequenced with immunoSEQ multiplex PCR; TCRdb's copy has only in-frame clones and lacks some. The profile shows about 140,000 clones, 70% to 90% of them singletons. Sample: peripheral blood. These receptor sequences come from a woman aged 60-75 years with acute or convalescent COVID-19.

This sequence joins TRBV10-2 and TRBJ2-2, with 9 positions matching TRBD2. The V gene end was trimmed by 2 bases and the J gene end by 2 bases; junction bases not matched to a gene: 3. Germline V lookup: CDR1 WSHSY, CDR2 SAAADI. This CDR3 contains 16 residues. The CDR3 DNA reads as TGCGCCAGCAGTGAGCCCGGGACTAGCAACACCGGGGAGCTGTTTTTT. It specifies CASSEPGTSNTGELFF.

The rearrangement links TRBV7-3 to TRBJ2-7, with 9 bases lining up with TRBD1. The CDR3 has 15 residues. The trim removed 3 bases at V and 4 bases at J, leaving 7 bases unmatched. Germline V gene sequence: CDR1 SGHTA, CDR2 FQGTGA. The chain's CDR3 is CASSFAGTGFYEQYF. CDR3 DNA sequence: TGTGCCAGCAGCTTCGCCGGGACAGGGTTTTACGAGCAGTACTTC.

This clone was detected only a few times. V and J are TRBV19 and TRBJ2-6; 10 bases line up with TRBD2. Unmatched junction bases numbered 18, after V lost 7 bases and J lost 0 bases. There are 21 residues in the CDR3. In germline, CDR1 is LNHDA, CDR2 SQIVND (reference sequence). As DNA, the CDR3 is TGTGCCAGTACCCCGGGGGGGCTAGCGGGGGTTTTCTTCTCTGGGGCCAACGTCCTGACTTTC. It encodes CASTPGGLAGVFFSGANVLTF. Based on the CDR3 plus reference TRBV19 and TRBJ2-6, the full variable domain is DGGITQSPKYLFRKEGQNVTLSCEQNLNHDAMYWYRQDPGQGLRLIYYSQIVNDFQKGDIAEGYSVSREKKESFPLTVTSAQKNPTAFYLCASTPGGLAGVFFSGANVLTFGAGSRLTVL.

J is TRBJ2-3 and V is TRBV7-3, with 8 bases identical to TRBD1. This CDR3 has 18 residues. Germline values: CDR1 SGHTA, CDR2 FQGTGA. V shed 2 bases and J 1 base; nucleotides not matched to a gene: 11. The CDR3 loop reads CASSLGAGGAWGTDTQYF. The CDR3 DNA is TGTGCCAGCAGCTTAGGGGCAGGGGGCGCCTGGGGCACAGATACGCAGTATTTT.

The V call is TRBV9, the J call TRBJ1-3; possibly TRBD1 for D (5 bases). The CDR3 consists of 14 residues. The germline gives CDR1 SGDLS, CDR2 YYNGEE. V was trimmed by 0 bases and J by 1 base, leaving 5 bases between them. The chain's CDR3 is CASSVAGSGNTIYF. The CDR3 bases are TGTGCCAGCAGCGTAGCAGGGTCTGGAAACACCATATATTTT.

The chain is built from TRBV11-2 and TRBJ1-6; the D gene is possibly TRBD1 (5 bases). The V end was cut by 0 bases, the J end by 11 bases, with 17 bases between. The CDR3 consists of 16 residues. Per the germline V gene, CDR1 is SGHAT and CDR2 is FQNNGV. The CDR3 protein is CASSLEGRANYAPLHF. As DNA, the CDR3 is TGTGCCAGCAGCTTAGAGGGCAGGGCCAACTATGCACCCCTCCACTTT.